These 7 T cell receptor beta chains were all obtained from the same sample, sequenced in a study of CD8+ T cells in alopecia areata. After isolation, RNA underwent reverse transcription to generate cDNA as the sequencing template. Profiled with immunoSEQ multiplex PCR; TCRdb holds only in-frame clones, not every one. The sample records more than 85,000 clones, nearly 45% being singletons. Sequencing was done on a sample of CD4+ T cells sorted from blood. The receptors were sampled from a human donor with alopecia areata.

The V call is TRBV18, the J call TRBJ1-2; 7 positions match TRBD1. Germline V gene data show CDR1 as KGHSH and CDR2 as LQKENI. Trimming removed 3 bases from V and 5 bases from J; junction bases left unmatched: 6. The CDR3 is 14 amino acids. For the CDR3, the DNA is TGTGCCAGCTCACCTTCCGGACAGGCTTATGGCTACACCTTC. Encoded protein: CASSPSGQAYGYTF.

This clone was detected only a few times. The genes are TRBV28 and TRBJ2-2; the D gene is possibly TRBD2 (5 bases). V lost 6 bases and J 3 bases, leaving 17 bases between the germline ends. Germline V lookup: CDR1 MDHEN, CDR2 SYDVKM. This CDR3 is built from 16 residues. The CDR3, as DNA: TGTGCCAGCAGCTTAATCGGGGTTGGGGACACCGGGGAGCTGTTTTTT. Translating it yields CASSLIGVGDTGELFF.

V and J are TRBV7-2 and TRBJ2-1; tentatively, D is TRBD2 (5 bases). This CDR3 comprises 14 residues. V dropped 3 bases and J dropped 5 bases, with 11 bases sitting between them. Germline CDR1 and CDR2: SGHTA and FQGNSA. The CDR3 spells CASSLSGRNNEQFF. In DNA form, the CDR3 reads TGTGCCAGCAGCTTGAGCGGAAGAAACAATGAGCAGTTCTTC.

This clone has just a few counts. Different DNA sequences within this sample yield the same CDR3. V is TRBV7-2 and J is TRBJ2-6; perhaps TRBD1 as D (5 bases). V lost 2 bases and J 0 bases, leaving 8 bases between the germline ends. Per the germline V gene, CDR1 is SGHTA and CDR2 is FQGNSA. The CDR3 contains 16 residues. The CDR3 region is CASSLQGLSGANVLTF. CDR3 sequence (DNA): TGTGCCAGCAGCTTACAGGGCCTCTCTGGGGCCAACGTCCTGACTTTC.

A note on this clone: One junction end disagrees with the germline gene, perhaps due to a read error. The chain employs TRBV6-5 and TRBJ2-7; 7 nucleotides agree with TRBD1. From germline, CDR1 is MNHEY and CDR2 SVGAGI. The CDR3 runs to 15 residues. This chain's CDR3 is CASSYYRGSSYEQYF. The DNA of the CDR3 is TGTGCCAGCAGCTACTACAGGGGTAGCTCCTACGAGCAGTACTTC.

The V and J genes are TRBV10-2 and TRBJ2-7; D is unclear. The germline gives CDR1 WSHSY, CDR2 SAAADI. Trimming shortened V by 4 bases and J by 2 bases, and 6 bases separated the two germline ends. This CDR3 has 12 amino acids. CDR3 protein: CASSGETYEQYF. In DNA form, the CDR3 reads TGCGCCAGCAGTGGGGAAACCTACGAGCAGTACTTC.

The chain uses TRBV27 and TRBJ2-7; D gene ambiguous. Deletions cut 7 bases from V and 5 bases from J, with 15 bases between. The CDR3 is 13 amino acids. Germline V gives CDR1 MNHEY, CDR2 SMNVEV (reference sequence). The CDR3: CASTLRGSNEQYF. Here the CDR3 DNA reads TGTGCCAGCACCCTTAGAGGTTCCAACGAGCAGTACTTC.